Listed below are T cell receptor beta chains from one sample, sequenced in a study of blood T cell repertoires in COVID-19. Method: immunoSEQ multiplex PCR; TCRdb's copy keeps in-frame clones and lacks some. The repertoire has 70,000 to 95,000 clones, roughly 88% of them found once; the top ten carry about a fifth. Sequences were obtained from peripheral blood. These receptor sequences come from a woman between 45 and 60 years old with acute or convalescent COVID-19. CDR3s include the opening cysteine and the closing phenylalanine or tryptophan. D genes are given only for firm matches. Only part of the rows carry a size: once, few, many, or a class if the clone is expanded.

clone size: -
J gene: TRBJ1-6
V gene: TRBV5-6
D gene: TRBD1
CDR3 DNA: TGTGCCAGCAGCTTGGGGACAGGGGTCAGGAATTCACCCCTCCACTTT
CDR3 protein: CASSLGTGVRNSPLHF

clone size: -
J gene: TRBJ1-3
V gene: TRBV2
D gene: TRBD1
CDR3 DNA: TGTGCCAGCAGTGTGACAGGGAGCCGTCGTATGAACACCATATATTTT
CDR3 protein: CASSVTGSRRMNTIYF

clone size: -
J gene: TRBJ2-7
V gene: TRBV18
D gene: -
CDR3 DNA: TGTGCCAGCTCACCTTCCGGTCAGGGGCTCTACGAGCAGTACTTC
CDR3 protein: CASSPSGQGLYEQYF

clone size: -
J gene: TRBJ2-3
V gene: TRBV5-6
D gene: TRBD2
CDR3 DNA: TGTGCCAGCAGCTTGTTAGCGGGAGTACCAGATACGCAGTATTTT
CDR3 protein: CASSLLAGVPDTQYF

clone size: -
J gene: TRBJ2-5
V gene: TRBV7-9
D gene: -
CDR3 DNA: TGTGCCAGCAGCTTAGGCCGACAGGTTCAAGAGACCCAGTACTTC
CDR3 protein: CASSLGRQVQETQYF

clone size: -
J gene: TRBJ2-1
V gene: TRBV6-1
D gene: -
CDR3 DNA: TGTGCCAGCAGTGAAAGCAGAGGCTCCTACAATGAGCAGTTCTTC
CDR3 protein: CASSESRGSYNEQFF

clone size: once
J gene: TRBJ1-2
V gene: TRBV21-1
D gene: -
CDR3 DNA: TGTGCCAGCAGCAAGGGCCGCTCCTTTTATGGCTACACCTTC
CDR3 protein: CASSKGRSFYGYTF

clone size: few
J gene: TRBJ2-7
V gene: TRBV6-2/TRBV6-3
D gene: -
CDR3 DNA: TGTGCCAGCAGCCTCGGCGGGGCAGGCTACGAGCAGTACTTC
CDR3 protein: CASSLGGAGYEQYF

clone size: -
J gene: TRBJ2-7
V gene: TRBV24-1
D gene: -
CDR3 DNA: TGTGCCACCAGTGATTATACTCCACCGTACTTC
CDR3 protein: CATSDYTPPYF

clone size: -
J gene: TRBJ1-2
V gene: TRBV18
D gene: TRBD1
CDR3 DNA: TGTGCCAGCTCACGGGACAGCTTCTATGGCTACACCTTC
CDR3 protein: CASSRDSFYGYTF

clone size: -
J gene: TRBJ2-1
V gene: TRBV6-4
D gene: TRBD2
CDR3 DNA: TGTGCCAGCAGTGTTAGCGGGGAACCCTACAATGAGCAGTTCTTC
CDR3 protein: CASSVSGEPYNEQFF

clone size: -
J gene: TRBJ2-2
V gene: TRBV7-2
D gene: TRBD1
CDR3 DNA: TGTGCCAGCAGCTTAATAGGACAGGGTTTCACCGGGGAGCTGTTTTTT
CDR3 protein: CASSLIGQGFTGELFF

clone size: -
J gene: TRBJ1-4
V gene: TRBV18
D gene: -
CDR3 DNA: TGTGCCAGCTCACCAAGGACACAGGGCGGGAATGAAAAACTGTTTTTT
CDR3 protein: CASSPRTQGGNEKLFF

clone size: once
J gene: TRBJ2-2
V gene: TRBV4-3
D gene: TRBD2
CDR3 DNA: TGCGCCAGCAGCCAAATGGGCGGGGGCACCGGGGAGCTGTTTTTT
CDR3 protein: CASSQMGGGTGELFF

clone size: -
J gene: TRBJ2-7
V gene: TRBV5-1
D gene: -
CDR3 DNA: TGCGCCAGCAGCGTCTCCTCCGGGACACTTTTCTACGAGCAGTACTTC
CDR3 protein: CASSVSSGTLFYEQYF

clone size: -
J gene: TRBJ2-4
V gene: TRBV18
D gene: TRBD2
CDR3 DNA: TGTGCCAGCTCACCACTCCGTTCAGGGAGCGGGACCAAAATCCTAGCCAAAAACATTCAGTACTTC
CDR3 protein: CASSPLRSGSGTKILAKNIQYF

clone size: few
J gene: TRBJ2-7
V gene: TRBV27
D gene: TRBD1
CDR3 DNA: TGTGCCAGCAGTCCAGCCGGGACAGGCTCCTACGAGCAGTACTTC
CDR3 protein: CASSPAGTGSYEQYF

clone size: few
J gene: TRBJ1-2
V gene: TRBV9
D gene: TRBD1
CDR3 DNA: TGTGCCAGCAGGGGAAGGGGGCAGCTTTACTATGGCTACACCTTC
CDR3 protein: CASRGRGQLYYGYTF

clone size: -
J gene: TRBJ2-1
V gene: TRBV23-1
D gene: TRBD2
CDR3 DNA: TGCGCCAGCGGGCCGGGACTAGGGGCCCCCCCATACAATGAGCAGTTCTTC
CDR3 protein: CASGPGLGAPPYNEQFF

clone size: -
J gene: TRBJ2-7
V gene: TRBV18
D gene: -
CDR3 DNA: TGTGCCAGCTCTAAATCCTACGAGCAGTACTTC
CDR3 protein: CASSKSYEQYF

clone size: -
J gene: TRBJ2-5
V gene: TRBV2
D gene: -
CDR3 DNA: TGTGCCAGCAGCCCGAGGGTGGGACAAGAGACCCAGTACTTC
CDR3 protein: CASSPRVGQETQYF

clone size: -
J gene: TRBJ2-1
V gene: TRBV9
D gene: -
CDR3 DNA: TGTGCCAGCAGCGTAGTTCTGGCGGGTTTATACAATGAGCAGTTCTTC
CDR3 protein: CASSVVLAGLYNEQFF

clone size: -
J gene: TRBJ2-3
V gene: TRBV7-8
D gene: TRBD2
CDR3 DNA: TGTGCCAGCAGCCCGGTAGCGGGGGGACGCACAGATACGCAGTATTTT
CDR3 protein: CASSPVAGGRTDTQYF

clone size: -
J gene: TRBJ2-2
V gene: TRBV10-3
D gene: -
CDR3 DNA: TGTGCCATCAGTGAGTCGAGTGTCAGGGTGGCCGGGGAGCTGTTTTTT
CDR3 protein: CAISESSVRVAGELFF

clone size: -
J gene: TRBJ1-5
V gene: TRBV6-1
D gene: -
CDR3 DNA: TGTGCCAGCAGTGACACCCAGACTACTCCCCAGCATTTT
CDR3 protein: CASSDTQTTPQHF

clone size: -
J gene: TRBJ2-5
V gene: TRBV7-3
D gene: -
CDR3 DNA: TGTGCCAGCAGCCCCGGGGAGGTCGGCCAAGAGACCCAGTACTTC
CDR3 protein: CASSPGEVGQETQYF

clone size: -
J gene: TRBJ2-7
V gene: TRBV2
D gene: TRBD2
CDR3 DNA: TGTGCCAGCAGTGAGCCTAGCGGGCCCTACGAGCAGTACTTC
CDR3 protein: CASSEPSGPYEQYF

clone size: -
J gene: TRBJ1-1
V gene: TRBV15
D gene: TRBD1
CDR3 DNA: TGTGCCACCAGCAGAGAAGGGACAGGGGGGGCTGAAGCTTTCTTT
CDR3 protein: CATSREGTGGAEAFF

clone size: -
J gene: TRBJ2-1
V gene: TRBV28
D gene: -
CDR3 DNA: TGTGCCAGCAGCGGTGGTGAGCAGTTCTTC
CDR3 protein: CASSGGEQFF

clone size: -
J gene: TRBJ2-3
V gene: TRBV5-6
D gene: -
CDR3 DNA: TGTGCCAGCAGCCAGGGGCCCGTAGATACGCAGTATTTT
CDR3 protein: CASSQGPVDTQYF

clone size: -
J gene: TRBJ1-4
V gene: TRBV5-4
D gene: -
CDR3 DNA: TGTGCCAGCAGCTTGTCCGCAGGGGCAACTAATGAAAAACTGTTTTTT
CDR3 protein: CASSLSAGATNEKLFF

clone size: once
J gene: TRBJ2-1
V gene: TRBV27
D gene: -
CDR3 DNA: TGTGCCAGCAGTTTTGGAGCGGACTACAATGAGCAGTTCTTC
CDR3 protein: CASSFGADYNEQFF

clone size: -
J gene: TRBJ2-1
V gene: TRBV4-2
D gene: -
CDR3 DNA: TGTGCCAGCAGCCACCCTGCCGGGGAAGGCAATGAGCAGTTCTTC
CDR3 protein: CASSHPAGEGNEQFF

clone size: -
J gene: TRBJ2-7
V gene: TRBV4-2
D gene: -
CDR3 DNA: TGTGCCAGCAGCCAAGATGGGGCCCGTGCCTACGAGCAGTACTTC
CDR3 protein: CASSQDGARAYEQYF

clone size: -
J gene: TRBJ2-3
V gene: TRBV14
D gene: -
CDR3 DNA: TGTGCCAGCAGCCAAGTGGGGGGACTGAGAGATACGCAGTATTTT
CDR3 protein: CASSQVGGLRDTQYF

clone size: -
J gene: TRBJ2-1
V gene: TRBV10-2
D gene: -
CDR3 DNA: TGCGCCAGCAATAGGAGGGGCGAGCAGTTCTTC
CDR3 protein: CASNRRGEQFF

clone size: -
J gene: TRBJ2-3
V gene: TRBV30
D gene: TRBD2
CDR3 DNA: TGTGCCTGGAGCTCGGGACTAGCGGGAGCGGATACGCAGTATTTT
CDR3 protein: CAWSSGLAGADTQYF

clone size: few
J gene: TRBJ2-3
V gene: TRBV6-6
D gene: TRBD1
CDR3 DNA: TGTGCCAGCAGCTCCAGGGGGCGCGGGGATACGCAGTATTTT
CDR3 protein: CASSSRGRGDTQYF

clone size: -
J gene: TRBJ1-2
V gene: TRBV28
D gene: -
CDR3 DNA: TGTGCTTCCAATAACAGAAGAGCTAACTATGGCTACACCTTC
CDR3 protein: CASNNRRANYGYTF

clone size: -
J gene: TRBJ2-3
V gene: TRBV30
D gene: -
CDR3 DNA: TGTGCCTGGGGACAGGAGGGGACAGATACGCAGTATTTT
CDR3 protein: CAWGQEGTDTQYF

clone size: -
J gene: TRBJ2-1
V gene: TRBV6-1
D gene: TRBD2
CDR3 DNA: TGTGCCAGCAGTGAGTTTGCTAGCGGGTACTACAATGAGCAGTTCTTC
CDR3 protein: CASSEFASGYYNEQFF

clone size: -
J gene: TRBJ1-1
V gene: TRBV12-3/TRBV12-4
D gene: -
CDR3 DNA: TGTGCCAGCAGTTCACAGGATCGTGAAGCTTTCTTT
CDR3 protein: CASSSQDREAFF

clone size: -
J gene: TRBJ2-7
V gene: TRBV5-4
D gene: -
CDR3 DNA: TGTGCCAGCAGCTTGGGACAGGCGAGCTCCTACGAGCAGTACTTC
CDR3 protein: CASSLGQASSYEQYF

clone size: -
J gene: TRBJ1-5
V gene: TRBV30
D gene: -
CDR3 DNA: TGTGCCTGGAGTGTTTCGGGTAGCAATCAGCCCCAGCATTTT
CDR3 protein: CAWSVSGSNQPQHF

clone size: -
J gene: TRBJ2-7
V gene: TRBV5-6
D gene: TRBD1
CDR3 DNA: TGTGCCAGCAGTTCGGTCGGGACAGGGTCCCACGAGCAGTACTTC
CDR3 protein: CASSSVGTGSHEQYF

clone size: -
J gene: TRBJ1-5
V gene: TRBV4-1
D gene: -
CDR3 DNA: TGCGCCAGCAGCCCTCGGGAGTACAATCAGCCCCAGCATTTT
CDR3 protein: CASSPREYNQPQHF

clone size: -
J gene: TRBJ2-7
V gene: TRBV11-1
D gene: TRBD2
CDR3 DNA: TGTGCCAGCAGCCTCGCTAGCGGGGGTATCTACGAGCAGTACTTC
CDR3 protein: CASSLASGGIYEQYF

clone size: -
J gene: TRBJ1-5
V gene: TRBV6-2/TRBV6-3
D gene: -
CDR3 DNA: TGTGCCAGCAGTTACGAGGGAGAGAGCAATCAGCCCCAGCATTTT
CDR3 protein: CASSYEGESNQPQHF

clone size: -
J gene: TRBJ2-1
V gene: TRBV19
D gene: TRBD2
CDR3 DNA: TGTGCCAGTAGTCCCCGACTAGCGGCCCGTATATACAATGAGCAGTTCTTC
CDR3 protein: CASSPRLAARIYNEQFF

clone size: -
J gene: TRBJ1-6
V gene: TRBV4-2
D gene: TRBD1
CDR3 DNA: TGTGCCAGCAGCCAAGATCTAGGGGGCAAGAACTATAATTCACCCCTCCACTTT
CDR3 protein: CASSQDLGGKNYNSPLHF

clone size: -
J gene: TRBJ2-7
V gene: TRBV29-1
D gene: TRBD1
CDR3 DNA: TGCAGCGTTGTCGGGTTGCGGGACAGGACCTACGAGCAGTACTTC
CDR3 protein: CSVVGLRDRTYEQYF

clone size: -
J gene: TRBJ2-4
V gene: TRBV5-1
D gene: -
CDR3 DNA: TGCGCCAGCAGCTCAGGGGAATGGAAAAACATTCAGTACTTC
CDR3 protein: CASSSGEWKNIQYF

clone size: few
J gene: TRBJ1-5
V gene: TRBV4-2
D gene: TRBD1
CDR3 DNA: TGTGCCAGCAGCCAAGAGATCCAGGGGGCCAGGCCCCAGCATTTT
CDR3 protein: CASSQEIQGARPQHF

clone size: -
J gene: TRBJ1-1
V gene: TRBV7-9
D gene: -
CDR3 DNA: TGTGCCAGCAGCTTAACCCCGGGGACTATGAACACTGAAGCTTTCTTT
CDR3 protein: CASSLTPGTMNTEAFF

clone size: -
J gene: TRBJ1-2
V gene: TRBV30
D gene: -
CDR3 DNA: TGTGCCTGGAGTGGAGCAGGGTGGGGCTACACCTTC
CDR3 protein: CAWSGAGWGYTF

clone size: -
J gene: TRBJ1-2
V gene: TRBV28
D gene: -
CDR3 DNA: TGTGCCAGCAGTGATACAGGGCGGGCTGGCTACACCTTC
CDR3 protein: CASSDTGRAGYTF

clone size: -
J gene: TRBJ2-2
V gene: TRBV28
D gene: -
CDR3 DNA: TGTGCCAGCAGTCCACCAGGGGCCGGGGAGCTGTTTTTT
CDR3 protein: CASSPPGAGELFF

clone size: -
J gene: TRBJ1-1
V gene: TRBV7-8
D gene: -
CDR3 DNA: TGTGCCAGCAGCTTAACTCGGACGTTAGGACAGATGAACACTGAAGCTTTCTTT
CDR3 protein: CASSLTRTLGQMNTEAFF